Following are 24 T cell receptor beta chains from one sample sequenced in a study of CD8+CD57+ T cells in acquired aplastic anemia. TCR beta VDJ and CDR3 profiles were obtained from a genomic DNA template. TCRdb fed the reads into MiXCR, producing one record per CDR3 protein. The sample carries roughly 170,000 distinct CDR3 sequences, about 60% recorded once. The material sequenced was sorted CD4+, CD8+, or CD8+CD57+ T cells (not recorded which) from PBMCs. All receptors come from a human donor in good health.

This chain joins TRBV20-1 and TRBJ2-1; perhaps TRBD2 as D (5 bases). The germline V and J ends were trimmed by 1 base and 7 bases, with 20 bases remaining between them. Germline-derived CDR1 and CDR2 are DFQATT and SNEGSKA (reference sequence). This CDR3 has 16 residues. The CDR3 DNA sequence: TGCAGTGCTAGAGCCCCTGAGACTCCGGGGTGGAATGAGCAGTTCTTC. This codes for CSARAPETPGWNEQFF.

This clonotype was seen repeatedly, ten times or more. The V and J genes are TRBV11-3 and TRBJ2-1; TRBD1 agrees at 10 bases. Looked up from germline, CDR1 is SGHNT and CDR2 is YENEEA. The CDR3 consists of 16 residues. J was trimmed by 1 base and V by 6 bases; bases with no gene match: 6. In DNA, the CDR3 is TGTGCCAGCAGGATGGGGACAGGGGATTCCTACAATGAGCAGTTCTTC. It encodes CASRMGTGDSYNEQFF.

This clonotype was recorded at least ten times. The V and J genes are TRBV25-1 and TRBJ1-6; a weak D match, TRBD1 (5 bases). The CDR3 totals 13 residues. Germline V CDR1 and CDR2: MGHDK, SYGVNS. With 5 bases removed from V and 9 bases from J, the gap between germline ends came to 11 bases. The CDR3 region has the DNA TGTGCCAGCAGTCGGGACTGGAGTTCACCCCTCCACTTT. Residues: CASSRDWSSPLHF.

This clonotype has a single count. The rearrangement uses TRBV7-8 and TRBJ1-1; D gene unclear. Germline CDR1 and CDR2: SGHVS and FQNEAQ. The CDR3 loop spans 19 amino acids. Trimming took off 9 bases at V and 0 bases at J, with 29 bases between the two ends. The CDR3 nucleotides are TGTGCCAGTTTTGGGGTGGGGAGACAACTAAATAATCTGAACACTGAAGCTTTCTTT. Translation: CASFGVGRQLNNLNTEAFF.

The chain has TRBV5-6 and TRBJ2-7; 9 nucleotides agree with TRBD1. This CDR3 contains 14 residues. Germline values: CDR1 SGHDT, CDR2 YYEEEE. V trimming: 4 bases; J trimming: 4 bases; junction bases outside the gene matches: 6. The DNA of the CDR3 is TGTGCCAGCAGCGCCGGGACAGGGTTGTACGAGCAGTACTTC. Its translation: CASSAGTGLYEQYF.

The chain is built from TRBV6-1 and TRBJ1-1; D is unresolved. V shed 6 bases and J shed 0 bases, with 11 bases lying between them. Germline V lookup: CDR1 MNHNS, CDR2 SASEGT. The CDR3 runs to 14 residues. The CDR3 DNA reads TGTGCCAGCAGCCGAAAGATGTTGAACACTGAAGCTTTCTTT. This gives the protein CASSRKMLNTEAFF.

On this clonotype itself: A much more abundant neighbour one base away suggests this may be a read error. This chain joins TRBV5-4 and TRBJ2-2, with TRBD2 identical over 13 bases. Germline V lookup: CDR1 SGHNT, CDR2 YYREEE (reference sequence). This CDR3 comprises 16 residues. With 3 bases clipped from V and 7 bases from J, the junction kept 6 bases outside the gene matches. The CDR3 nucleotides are TGTGCCAGCAGCTCGGGACTAGCGGGACGTCGCGGGGAGCTGTTTTTT. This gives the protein CASSSGLAGRRGELFF.

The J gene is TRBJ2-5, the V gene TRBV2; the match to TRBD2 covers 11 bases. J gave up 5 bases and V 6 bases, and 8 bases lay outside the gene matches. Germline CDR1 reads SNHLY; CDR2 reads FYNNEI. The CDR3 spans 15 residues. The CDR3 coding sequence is TGTGCCAGCAGGGCGGGACTAGCGGAAGGGGAGACCCAGTACTTC. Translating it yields CASRAGLAEGETQYF.

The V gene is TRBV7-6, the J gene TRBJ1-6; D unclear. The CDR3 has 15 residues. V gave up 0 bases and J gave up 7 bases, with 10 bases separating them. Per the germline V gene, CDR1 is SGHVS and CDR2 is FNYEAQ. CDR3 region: CASSLAAAQNSPLHF. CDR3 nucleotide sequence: TGTGCCAGCAGCTTAGCGGCCGCACAGAATTCACCCCTCCACTTT.

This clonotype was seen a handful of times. CDR3 region: CATSDLRGQPQHF. CDR3 nucleotides: TGTGCCACCAGTGATTTGAGGGGGCAGCCCCAGCATTTT. The chain employs TRBV24-1 and TRBJ1-5; the D gene is possibly TRBD1 (6 bases). Trimming removed 0 bases from V and 7 bases from J, with 6 bases in between. Germline CDR1 KGHDR, CDR2 SFDVKD. The CDR3 contains 13 residues.

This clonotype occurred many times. The CDR3 reads CASSHRTGRDNEQFF. The CDR3 DNA is TGTGCCAGCAGCCACCGGACAGGGAGGGACAATGAGCAGTTCTTC. The chain recombines TRBV5-8 with TRBJ2-1; TRBD1 might be the D (8 bases). The CDR3 runs to 15 residues. The germline V gene encodes CDR1 SGHTS and CDR2 YDEGEE. V was shortened by 4 bases and J by 5 bases, with 16 bases between the two germline ends. Full variable domain (remainder filled in from reference TRBV5-8 and TRBJ2-1): EAGVTQSPTHLIKTRGQQATLRCSPISGHTSVYWYQQALGLGLQFLLWYDEGEERNRGNFPPRFSGRQFPNYSSELNVNALELEDSALYLCASSHRTGRDNEQFFGPGTRLTVL.

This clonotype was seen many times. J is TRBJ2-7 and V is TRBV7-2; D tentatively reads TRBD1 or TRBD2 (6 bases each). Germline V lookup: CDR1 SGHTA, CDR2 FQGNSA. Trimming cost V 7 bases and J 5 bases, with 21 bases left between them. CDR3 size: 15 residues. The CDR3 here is CASTSGGGLRNEQYF. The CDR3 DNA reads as TGTGCCAGCACCTCAGGTGGGGGGCTAAGGAACGAGCAGTACTTC.

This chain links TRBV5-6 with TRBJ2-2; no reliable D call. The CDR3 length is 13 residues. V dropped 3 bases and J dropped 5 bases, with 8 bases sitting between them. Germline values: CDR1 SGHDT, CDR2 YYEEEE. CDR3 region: CASSSTRTGELFF. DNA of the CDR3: TGTGCCAGCAGCTCGACCAGAACCGGGGAGCTGTTTTTT.

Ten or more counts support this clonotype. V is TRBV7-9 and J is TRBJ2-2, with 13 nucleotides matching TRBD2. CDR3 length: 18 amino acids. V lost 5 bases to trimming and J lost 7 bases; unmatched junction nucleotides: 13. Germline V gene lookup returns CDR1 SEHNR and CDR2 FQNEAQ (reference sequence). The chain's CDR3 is CASSHTRTSGSIFGELFF. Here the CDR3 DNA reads TGTGCCAGCAGCCACACGAGGACTAGCGGGAGTATCTTCGGGGAGCTGTTTTTT.

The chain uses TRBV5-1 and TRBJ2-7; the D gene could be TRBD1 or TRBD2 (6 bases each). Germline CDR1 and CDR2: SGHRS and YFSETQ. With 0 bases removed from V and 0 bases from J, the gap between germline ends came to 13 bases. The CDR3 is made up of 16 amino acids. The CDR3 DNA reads TGCGCCAGCAGCTTGGGCCCACAGGGAGGCTCCTACGAGCAGTACTTC. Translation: CASSLGPQGGSYEQYF.

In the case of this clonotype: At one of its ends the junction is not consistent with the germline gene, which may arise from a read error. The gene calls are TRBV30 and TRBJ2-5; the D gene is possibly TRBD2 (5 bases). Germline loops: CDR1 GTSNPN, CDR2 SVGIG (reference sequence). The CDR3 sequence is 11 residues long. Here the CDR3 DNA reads TGTGCCTGGAGTGTAGCCGCTGAGCGGTTCTTC. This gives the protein CAWSVAAERFF.

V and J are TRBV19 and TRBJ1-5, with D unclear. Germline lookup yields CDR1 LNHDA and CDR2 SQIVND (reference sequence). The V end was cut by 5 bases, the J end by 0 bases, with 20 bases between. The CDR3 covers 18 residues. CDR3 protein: CASSQWALTLYSNQPQHF. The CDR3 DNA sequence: TGTGCCAGTAGTCAATGGGCCCTCACACTCTATAGCAATCAGCCCCAGCATTTT.

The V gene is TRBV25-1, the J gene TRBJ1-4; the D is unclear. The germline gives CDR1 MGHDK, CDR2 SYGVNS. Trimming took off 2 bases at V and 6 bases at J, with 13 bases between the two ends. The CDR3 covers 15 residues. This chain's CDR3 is CASSEPTPFDEKLFF. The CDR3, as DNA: TGTGCCAGCAGTGAACCGACCCCATTTGATGAAAAACTGTTTTTT.

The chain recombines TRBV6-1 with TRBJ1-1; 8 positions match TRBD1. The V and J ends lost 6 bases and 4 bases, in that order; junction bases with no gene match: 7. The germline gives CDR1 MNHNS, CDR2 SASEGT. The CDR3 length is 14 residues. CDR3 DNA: TGTGCCAGCAGGAACAGGGGGTTTAGCACTGAAGCTTTCTTT. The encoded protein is CASRNRGFSTEAFF.

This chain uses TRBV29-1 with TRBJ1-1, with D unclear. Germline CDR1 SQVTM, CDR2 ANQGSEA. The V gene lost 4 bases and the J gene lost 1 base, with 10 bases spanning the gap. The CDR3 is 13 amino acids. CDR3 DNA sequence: TGCAGCGTTGGGGTGGGCACGAACACTGAAGCTTTCTTT. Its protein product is CSVGVGTNTEAFF.

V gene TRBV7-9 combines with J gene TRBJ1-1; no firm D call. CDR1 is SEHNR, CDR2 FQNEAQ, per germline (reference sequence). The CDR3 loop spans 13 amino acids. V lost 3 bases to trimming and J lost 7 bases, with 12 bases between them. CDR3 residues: CASSFSSGGEAFF. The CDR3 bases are TGTGCCAGCAGCTTCAGTTCGGGTGGTGAAGCTTTCTTT.

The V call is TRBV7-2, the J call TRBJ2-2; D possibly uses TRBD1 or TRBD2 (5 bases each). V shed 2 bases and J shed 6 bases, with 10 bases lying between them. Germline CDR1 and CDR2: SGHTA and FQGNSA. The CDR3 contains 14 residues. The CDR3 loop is CASSLWGSAGELFF. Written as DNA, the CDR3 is TGTGCCAGCAGCTTATGGGGGTCGGCCGGGGAGCTGTTTTTT.

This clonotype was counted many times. Here the CDR3 reads CASSIAAGGRDTQYF. The DNA for the CDR3 is TGTGCCAGTAGTATCGCGGCGGGGGGGAGAGATACGCAGTATTTT. The chain links TRBV19 to TRBJ2-3, with TRBD2 identical over 9 bases. Germline V gives CDR1 LNHDA, CDR2 SQIVND (reference sequence). Trimming took 3 bases from V and 5 from J; bases not matched to a gene: 6. CDR3 size: 15 residues.

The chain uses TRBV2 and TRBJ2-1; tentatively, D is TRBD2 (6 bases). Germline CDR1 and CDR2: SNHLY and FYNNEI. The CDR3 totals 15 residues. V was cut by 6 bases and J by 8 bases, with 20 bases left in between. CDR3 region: CASRGGPEQEYEQFF. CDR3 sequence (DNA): TGTGCCAGCAGAGGAGGGCCGGAACAGGAATATGAGCAGTTCTTC. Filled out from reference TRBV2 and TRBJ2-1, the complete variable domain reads EPEVTQTPSHQVTQMGQEVILRCVPISNHLYFYWYRQILGQKVEFLVSFYNNEISEKSEIFDDQFSVERPDGSNFTLKIRSTKLEDSAMYFCASRGGPEQEYEQFFGPGTRLTVL.